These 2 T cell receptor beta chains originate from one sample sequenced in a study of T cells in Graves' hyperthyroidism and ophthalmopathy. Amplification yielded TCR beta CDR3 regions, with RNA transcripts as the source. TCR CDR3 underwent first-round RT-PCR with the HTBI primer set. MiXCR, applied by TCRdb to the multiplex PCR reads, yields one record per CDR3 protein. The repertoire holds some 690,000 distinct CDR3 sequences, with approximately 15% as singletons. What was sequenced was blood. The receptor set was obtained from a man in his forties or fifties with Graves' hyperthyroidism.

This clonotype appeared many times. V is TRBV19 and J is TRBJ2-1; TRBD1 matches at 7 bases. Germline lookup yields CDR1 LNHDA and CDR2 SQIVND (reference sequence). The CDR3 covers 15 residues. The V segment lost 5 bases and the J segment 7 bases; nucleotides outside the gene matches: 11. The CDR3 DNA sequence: TGTGCCAGTAGTGCGGCCGGGACAGCTAAAAATGAGCAGTTCTTC. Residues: CASSAAGTAKNEQFF.

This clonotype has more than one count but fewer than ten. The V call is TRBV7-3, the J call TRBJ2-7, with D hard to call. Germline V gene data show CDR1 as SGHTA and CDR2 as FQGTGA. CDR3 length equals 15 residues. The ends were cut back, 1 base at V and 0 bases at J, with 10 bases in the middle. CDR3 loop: CASSLNADSSYEQYF. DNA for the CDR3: TGTGCCAGCAGCTTAAATGCAGATAGCTCCTACGAGCAGTACTTC.